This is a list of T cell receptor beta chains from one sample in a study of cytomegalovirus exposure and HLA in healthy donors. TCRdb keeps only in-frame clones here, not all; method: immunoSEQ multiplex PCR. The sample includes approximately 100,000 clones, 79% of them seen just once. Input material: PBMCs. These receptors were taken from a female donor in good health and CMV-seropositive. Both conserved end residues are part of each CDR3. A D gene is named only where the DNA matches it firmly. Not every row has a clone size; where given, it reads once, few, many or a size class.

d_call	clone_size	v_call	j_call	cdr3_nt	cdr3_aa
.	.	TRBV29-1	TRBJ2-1	TGCAGCGCCCCTGCCCTGAGGCGCAATGAGCAGTTCTTC	CSAPALRRNEQFF
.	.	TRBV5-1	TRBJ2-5	TGCGCCAGCAGCCGTGGGCCTGAAGAGACCCAGTACTTC	CASSRGPEETQYF
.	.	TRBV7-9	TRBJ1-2	TGTGCCAGCAGCTCGGGACTTTATAACTATGGCTACACCTTC	CASSSGLYNYGYTF
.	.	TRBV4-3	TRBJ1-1	TGCGCCAGCAGCCAAGATCGGGGGAGTTCTAACACTGAAGCTTTCTTT	CASSQDRGSSNTEAFF
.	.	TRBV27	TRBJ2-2	TGTGCCAGCAGATCTACGGCGGCCGGGGAGCTGTTTTTT	CASRSTAAGELFF
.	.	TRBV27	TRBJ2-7	TGTGCCAGCAGTTTGCACTACATGACGGGATACGAGCAGTACTTC	CASSLHYMTGYEQYF
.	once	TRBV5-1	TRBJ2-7	TGCGCCAGCAGCCTGGGGTCCGGGGTCGAGCAGTACTTC	CASSLGSGVEQYF
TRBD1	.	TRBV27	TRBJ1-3	TGTGCCAGCAGTCCACTGACAGGGTATGGAAACACCATATATTTT	CASSPLTGYGNTIYF
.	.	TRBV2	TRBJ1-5	TGTGCCAGCACTGTGGACAGAGTCAATCAGCCCCAGCATTTT	CASTVDRVNQPQHF
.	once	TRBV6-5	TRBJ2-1	TGTGCCAGCAGTCCACAGGTCCCCTCCTACAATGAGCAGTTCTTC	CASSPQVPSYNEQFF
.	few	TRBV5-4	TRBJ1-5	TGTGCCAGCAGCCAAGACGGGGAGAGTCAGCCCCAGCATTTT	CASSQDGESQPQHF
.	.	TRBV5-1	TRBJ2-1	TGCGCCAGCAGAGGGGCAGATTCCTACAATGAGCAGTTCTTC	CASRGADSYNEQFF
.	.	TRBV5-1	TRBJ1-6	TGCGCCAGCAGCTTGGGAGGGTTCGTTGGCCTTGATTCACCCCTCCACTTT	CASSLGGFVGLDSPLHF
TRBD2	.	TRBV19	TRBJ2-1	TGTGCCAGTACCGGCGAGGGACTAGCGGGACCCAGCTCCTACAATGAGCAGTTCTTC	CASTGEGLAGPSSYNEQFF
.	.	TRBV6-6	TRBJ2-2	TGTGCCAGCAGTGCCGGGTACACCGGGGAGCTGTTTTTT	CASSAGYTGELFF
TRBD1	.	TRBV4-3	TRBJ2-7	TGCGCCAGCAGCCGGGACAGAACCTACGAGCAGTACTTC	CASSRDRTYEQYF
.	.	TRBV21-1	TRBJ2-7	TGTGCCAGCAGCAAAGCTTCGGGAGGGCCGCTCTGGGAGCAGTACTTC	CASSKASGGPLWEQYF
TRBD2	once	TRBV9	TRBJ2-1	TGTGCCAGCAGCGCCGAGGGGCTAGCGGGATACAATGAGCAGTTCTTC	CASSAEGLAGYNEQFF
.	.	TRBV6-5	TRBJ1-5	TGTGCCAGCAGCCGCGACAGGTATCAGGGGCAGCCCCAGCATTTT	CASSRDRYQGQPQHF
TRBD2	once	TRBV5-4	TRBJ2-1	TGTGCCAGCAGACTGACTAGCGGGGCTTACAATGAGCAGTTCTTC	CASRLTSGAYNEQFF
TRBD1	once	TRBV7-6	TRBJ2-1	TGTGCCAGCAGCCCTATACAGGGATCAGGGGGCGAGCAGTTCTTC	CASSPIQGSGGEQFF
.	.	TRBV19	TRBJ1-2	TGTGCCAGGAGTATATCAACAGGAAACTATGGCTACACCTTC	CARSISTGNYGYTF
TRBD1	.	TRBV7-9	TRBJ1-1	TGTGCCAGCAGCGACCGGGACAGGGGCACGGGCACTGAAGCTTTCTTT	CASSDRDRGTGTEAFF
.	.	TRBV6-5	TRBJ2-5	TGTGCCAGCAGTTACTCGGGGGCTCAAGAGACCCAGTACTTC	CASSYSGAQETQYF
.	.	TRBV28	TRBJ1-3	TGTGCCAGCAGGGGCCGGGGTTCCCCCACTGGAAACACCATATATTTT	CASRGRGSPTGNTIYF
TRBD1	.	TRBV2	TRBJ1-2	TGTGCCAGCAGGGGACAGGGGGCGCGGTATGGCTACACCTTC	CASRGQGARYGYTF
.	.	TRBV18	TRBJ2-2	TGTGCCAGCTCACCCCTCGCGGGCCCCAACACCGGGGAGCTGTTTTTT	CASSPLAGPNTGELFF
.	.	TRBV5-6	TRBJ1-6	TGTGCCAGCAGCTTACGACAGCCGGTTAATTCACCCCTCCACTTT	CASSLRQPVNSPLHF
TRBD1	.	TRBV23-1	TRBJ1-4	TGCGCCAGCAGTCAAACCGGGACAGGGCATGAAAAACTGTTTTTT	CASSQTGTGHEKLFF
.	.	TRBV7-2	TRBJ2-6	TGTGCCAGCAGCTTAGTTCACTCTGGGGCCAACGTCCTGACTTTC	CASSLVHSGANVLTF
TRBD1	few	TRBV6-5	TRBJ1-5	TGTGCCAGCAGTTCAGGGACAGGCAATCAGCCCCAGCATTTT	CASSSGTGNQPQHF
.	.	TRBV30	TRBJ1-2	TGTGCCTGGAGTGTAACAGGGTGGGGCTACACCTTC	CAWSVTGWGYTF
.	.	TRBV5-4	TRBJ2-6	TGTGCCAGCAGCCGTACCTCGGAGGGGGCCAACGTCCTGACTTTC	CASSRTSEGANVLTF
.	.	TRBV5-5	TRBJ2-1	TGTGCCAGCAGCTTGGGTACAGTCAATGAGCAGTTCTTC	CASSLGTVNEQFF
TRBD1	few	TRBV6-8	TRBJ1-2	TGTGCCAGCAGTTACCAGGGGGCGCTTGGCTACACCTTC	CASSYQGALGYTF
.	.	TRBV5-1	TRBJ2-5	TGCGCCAGCAGCACCCAGACCTCGGTCGGGGAGACCCAGTACTTC	CASSTQTSVGETQYF
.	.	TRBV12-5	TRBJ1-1	TGTGCTAGTGGCACGGGGAACACTGAAGCTTTCTTT	CASGTGNTEAFF
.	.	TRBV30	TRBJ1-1	TGTGCCTGGATGTCCAAGAGGGACACTGAAGCTTTCTTT	CAWMSKRDTEAFF
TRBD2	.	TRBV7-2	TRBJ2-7	TGTGCCAGCAGCTTAGCGCTAGCGGTGGTGTGGGAGCAGTACTTC	CASSLALAVVWEQYF
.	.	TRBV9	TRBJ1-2	TGTGCCAGCAGCGTAGGAGGGATCTATGGCTACACCTTC	CASSVGGIYGYTF
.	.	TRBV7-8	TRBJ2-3	TGTGCCAGCAGCCCTAAGGCGGGCGCATTCAGCACAGATACGCAGTATTTT	CASSPKAGAFSTDTQYF
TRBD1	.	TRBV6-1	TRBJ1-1	TGTGCCAGCAGACCCGGGACAGGGGGCACTGAAGCTTTCTTT	CASRPGTGGTEAFF
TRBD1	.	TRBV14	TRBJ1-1	TGTGCCAGCAGCCCGGGCCCGGGACAGGGGCTCGAGGCTGAAGCTTTCTTT	CASSPGPGQGLEAEAFF
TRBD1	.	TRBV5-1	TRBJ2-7	TGCGCCAGCAGCTACGGACAGGGGGGCTACGAGCAGTACTTC	CASSYGQGGYEQYF
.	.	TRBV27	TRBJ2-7	TGTGCCAGCAGGACCTCGGGTTCCTACGAGCAGTACTTC	CASRTSGSYEQYF
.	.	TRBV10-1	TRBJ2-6	TGCGCCAGCAGTGAGGGAGGGGACTCTGGGGCCAACGTCCTGACTTTC	CASSEGGDSGANVLTF
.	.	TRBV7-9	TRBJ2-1	TGTTCCAGCAGCCCATATACACTATCCGGGGGGGACAGGGAGGGTGAGCAGTTCTTC	CSSSPYTLSGGDREGEQFF